This T cell receptor beta chain was found in a study of post-analysis software for immune sequencing data. General study points: Normalized Chao1 diversity in multiple sclerosis patients fell significantly below that of controls. The study found TRBV5-6, TRBV5-1 and TRBV20-1 among five or six TRBV segments more frequent in patients than controls.

Included in the TCR beta cDNA libraries were unique molecular identifiers. When roughly 1 to 10 million T cells were used, they gave around 500,000 cDNA molecules. TCRdb reprocessed the PCR reads via MiXCR and lists one record per CDR3 protein. This sample has 150,000 to 200,000 distinct CDR3 sequences; roughly 40% occur once, and the top ten carry 25% to 35%. This clonotype has at least ten counts. Its matching antigen is unknown. The CDR3 consists of 13 residues. CDR1 and CDR2 from the germline V gene are SGHTA and FQGNSA. V gave up 4 bases and J gave up 1 base, with 8 bases separating them. The origin of this receptor is a girl aged 10 to 17 with multiple sclerosis. The rearrangement joins TRBV7-2 to TRBJ2-7; tentative D call: TRBD1 (5 bases). The material was blood, obtained after autologous hematopoietic stem cell transplantation. CDR3 coding DNA: TGTGCCAGCAGCTCTCCAGGGTCCTACGAGCAGTACTTC. Translation: CASSSPGSYEQYF.